The present entry profiles one TCR beta chain with its context. The target antigen is unknown. This specimen comes from a study of Ad26.COV2.S vaccination and SARS-CoV-2 variants. The study's findings and limits: From the TCR breadth and depth analyses, total T cell responses may have been underestimated. People who got the vaccine or the placebo had similar non-spike TCR breadth. Reportedly, spike-specific CD8+ and CD4+ T cell responses achieved substantial breadth once vaccination had taken place.

Method: immunoSEQ multiplex PCR; TCRdb's copy keeps in-frame clones and lacks some. Here the sample spans hundreds of thousands of clones, roughly 84% being singletons. This sample's treatment: roughly 18 received Ad26.COV2.S at low or high dose, single or two shots; about 5 received placebo; per-sample allocation not given. Material that was analyzed had been drawn on day 63 after the first vaccine or placebo injection. The germline V and J ends were trimmed by 0 bases and 4 bases, with 11 bases remaining between them. The CDR3 consists of 14 residues. CDR1 and CDR2 (germline): SGHKS, YYEKEE (reference sequence).

The sequencing used peripheral blood, collected in a trial of Ad26.COV2.S vaccine versus placebo. The rearrangement joins TRBV5-5 to TRBJ2-7, with D possibly TRBD1 on 6 matching bases. This clonotype originated in a person aged 18-65 years who received the Ad26.COV2.S COVID-19 vaccine or a placebo. CDR3 protein: CASSLGGPEYEQYF. Here the CDR3 DNA reads TGTGCCAGCAGCTTGGGGGGGCCTGAATACGAGCAGTACTTC.